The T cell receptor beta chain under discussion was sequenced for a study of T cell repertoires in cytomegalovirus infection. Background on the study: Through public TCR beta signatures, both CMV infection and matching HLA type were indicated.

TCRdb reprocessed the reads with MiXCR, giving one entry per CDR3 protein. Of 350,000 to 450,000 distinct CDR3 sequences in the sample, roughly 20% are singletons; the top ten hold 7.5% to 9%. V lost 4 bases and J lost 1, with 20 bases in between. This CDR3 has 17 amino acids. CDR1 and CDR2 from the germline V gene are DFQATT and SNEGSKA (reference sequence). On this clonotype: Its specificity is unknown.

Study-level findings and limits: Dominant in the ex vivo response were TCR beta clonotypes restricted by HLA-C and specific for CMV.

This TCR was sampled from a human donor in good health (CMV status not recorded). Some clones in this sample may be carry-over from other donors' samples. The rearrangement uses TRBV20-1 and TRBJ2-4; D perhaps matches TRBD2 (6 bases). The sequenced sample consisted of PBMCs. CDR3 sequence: CSAIVGGLLAAKNIQYF. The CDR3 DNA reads TGCAGTGCTATTGTGGGGGGATTACTAGCTGCCAAAAACATTCAGTACTTC.